This record looks at one T cell receptor (beta chain) sequence and its context. The data were obtained in a study of T cells expressing NK-cell markers. Study summary: Seropositivity for HCMV was found in seven of the eight sequenced donors, with one seronegative.

Germline V lookup: CDR1 KGHDR, CDR2 SFDVKD. The CDR3 length is 13 residues. TCRdb reprocessed the 5' RACE reads, keeping one entry per CDR3 protein, no DNA. The sample holds 550,000 to 600,000 distinct CDR3 sequences. This clonotype was sampled from a man aged 18 to 30 in good health. The chain carries TRBV24-1 and TRBJ2-1. The sample consisted of blood T cells: a sorted CD56 or NKG2C T cell subset, CD4+ or CD8+ T cells, or bulk PBMC T cells (not recorded which). This CDR3 is CATSDPQLNEQFF.